The 25 T cell receptor beta chains reported below all come from one sample, sequenced in a study of blood T cell repertoires in COVID-19. The protocol was immunoSEQ multiplex PCR, while the TCRdb copy is restricted to in-frame clones and leaves out a portion. This sample has tens of thousands of clones; roughly 80% occur once, and the top ten carry 25% to 30%. The source material was peripheral blood. These TCRs come from a human donor in a cohort sampled during active COVID-19.

The chain joins TRBV4-1 to TRBJ2-7, with a weak D call TRBD2 (5 bases). This CDR3 has 14 amino acids. CDR1 is MGHRA and CDR2 is YSYEKL in the germline V gene. The ends were cut back, 4 bases at V and 2 bases at J, with 12 bases in the middle. CDR3 sequence reads: CASSPGVSTYEQYF. CDR3 bases: TGCGCCAGCAGCCCCGGGGTCTCGACCTACGAGCAGTACTTC.

The chain carries TRBV5-1 and TRBJ2-5; D might be TRBD1 (5 bases). The length of the CDR3 is 13 residues. The germline gives CDR1 SGHRS, CDR2 YFSETQ. V was cut by 4 bases and J by 1 base, with 8 bases left in between. The CDR3 here is CASSRDSQETQYF. CDR3 nucleotides: TGCGCCAGCAGCCGAGACAGCCAAGAGACCCAGTACTTC.

The chain links TRBV13 to TRBJ1-2, with a tentative D call TRBD1 (6 bases). CDR1 and CDR2 (germline): PRHDT, FYEKMQ (reference sequence). Trimming left V 6 bases short and J 7 bases short, with 18 bases between. The CDR3 covers 14 residues. CDR3 region: CASSPWGGLSGYTF. The CDR3 DNA sequence: TGTGCCAGCAGTCCATGGGGGGGCCTAAGTGGCTACACCTTC.

The V gene is TRBV7-8, the J gene TRBJ1-5; D remains unclear. Trimming stripped 5 bases from V and 3 bases from J, with 14 bases between. Germline V CDR1 and CDR2: SGHVS, FQNEAQ. The CDR3 has 15 residues. The CDR3 here is CASSPYGEVNQPQHF. The CDR3 DNA reads as TGTGCCAGCAGCCCATACGGAGAAGTCAATCAGCCCCAGCATTTT.

This chain connects TRBV9 to TRBJ2-5; a weak D match, TRBD2 (5 bases). Germline CDR1 is SGDLS and CDR2 is YYNGEE. CDR3 length: 14 amino acids. Trimming shortened V by 3 bases and J by 4 bases, and 13 bases separated the two germline ends. CDR3 sequence reads: CASSAAPLGETQYF. The CDR3 region has the DNA TGTGCCAGCAGCGCCGCGCCACTAGGAGAGACCCAGTACTTC.

The rearrangement links TRBV3-1 (or the pseudogene TRBV3-2) to TRBJ2-1; TRBD2 matches 8 bases. The germline V gene encodes CDR1 LGHDT and CDR2 YNNKEL (reference sequence). Unmatched junction bases numbered 9, after V lost 4 bases and J lost 4 bases. The CDR3 runs 16 residues. CDR3: CASSRGSGGGYNEQFF. CDR3 sequence (DNA): TGTGCCAGCAGCCGGGGGAGCGGGGGCGGGTACAATGAGCAGTTCTTC.

The CDR3 sequence is CATSRFTGRSGYTF. In nucleotides, the CDR3 is TGTGCCACCAGCAGATTTACAGGGCGGAGTGGCTACACCTTC. The genes are TRBV15 and TRBJ1-2, with D possibly matching TRBD1 (6 bases). CDR1 is LNHNV, CDR2 YYDKDF, per germline (reference sequence). The CDR3 sequence is 14 residues long. V lost 2 bases, J lost 7 bases, and 14 bases lay in between.

The chain joins TRBV5-5 to TRBJ2-7; 9 nucleotides line up with TRBD2. The germline gives CDR1 SGHKS, CDR2 YYEKEE (reference sequence). The CDR3 has 14 residues. V lost 2 bases to trimming and J lost 7 bases; unmatched junction nucleotides: 7. Here the CDR3 reads CASSLAGGTTEQYF. The CDR3 region has the DNA TGTGCCAGCAGCTTAGCGGGGGGAACTACGGAGCAGTACTTC.

This clone was counted a few times. The chain couples TRBV9 to TRBJ2-2; a weak D match, TRBD2 (6 bases). V was shortened by 4 bases and J by 3 bases, with 13 bases between the two germline ends. Germline values: CDR1 SGDLS, CDR2 YYNGEE. CDR3 length: 15 residues. CDR3 region: CASSPGLYDTGELFF. CDR3 bases: TGTGCCAGCAGCCCGGGACTGTATGACACCGGGGAGCTGTTTTTT.

V and J are TRBV5-1 and TRBJ1-2; a weak D match, TRBD1 (5 bases). The germline gives CDR1 SGHRS, CDR2 YFSETQ. Trimming removed 0 bases from V and 8 bases from J, with 20 bases in between. The CDR3 length is 16 residues. CDR3 loop: CASSLEGPASSSGYTF. The CDR3 coding sequence is TGCGCCAGCAGCTTGGAGGGGCCGGCGAGTTCGAGCGGCTACACCTTC.

This clone came up once. V gene TRBV5-4 combines with J gene TRBJ2-2, with 7 nucleotides matching TRBD1. The CDR3 is made up of 16 amino acids. Germline V gives CDR1 SGHNT, CDR2 YYREEE (reference sequence). V lost 0 bases to trimming and J lost 9 bases; unmatched junction nucleotides: 11. As DNA, the CDR3 is TGTGCCAGCAGCTTGGCGGGACAGAGATCCTTACGGGAGCTGTTTTTT. It specifies CASSLAGQRSLRELFF.

The count of this clone is one. The chain links TRBV19 to TRBJ2-5; D call uncertain. This CDR3 has 15 residues. Germline CDR1 LNHDA, CDR2 SQIVND (reference sequence). Trimming removed 6 bases from V and 2 bases from J, with 16 bases in between. In nucleotides, the CDR3 is TGTGCCAGTAGGGCGGTGGCTACCCAACAAGAGACCCAGTACTTC. It codes for CASRAVATQQETQYF.

Only one count was recorded for this clone. The chain combines TRBV6-2 or TRBV6-3 with TRBJ1-5; perhaps TRBD1 as D (5 bases). Trimming left V 2 bases short and J 3 bases short, with 14 bases between. CDR1 is MNHEY and CDR2 is SVGEGT in the germline V gene. This CDR3 contains 16 residues. CDR3 amino acids: CASSYPPDRYNQPQHF. The DNA of the CDR3 is TGTGCCAGCAGTTACCCCCCCGACAGATACAATCAGCCCCAGCATTTT.

The V and J genes are TRBV18 and TRBJ2-2; no definite D call. The CDR3 extends over 12 amino acids. In germline, CDR1 is KGHSH, CDR2 LQKENI. V gave up 3 bases and J gave up 7 bases, with 6 bases separating them. Here the CDR3 reads CASSPPIGELFF. CDR3 nucleotide sequence: TGTGCCAGCTCACCTCCCATCGGGGAGCTGTTTTTT. The full variable domain, its missing parts supplied by reference TRBV18 and TRBJ2-2, is NAGVMQNPRHLVRRRGQEARLRCSPMKGHSHVYWYRQLPEEGLKFMVYLQKENIIDESGMPKERFSAEFPKEGPSILRIQQVVRGDSAAYFCASSPPIGELFFGEGSRLTVL.

This chain links TRBV11-2 with TRBJ2-2, with a weak D call TRBD1 (6 bases). The V end was cut by 2 bases, the J end by 7 bases, with 11 bases between. CDR1 is SGHAT and CDR2 is FQNNGV in the germline V gene. This CDR3 has 14 residues. CDR3 in amino acids: CASSLQGLGGELFF. The CDR3 DNA sequence: TGTGCCAGCAGCTTACAGGGGTTGGGCGGGGAGCTGTTTTTT. Supplemented by reference TRBV11-2 and TRBJ2-2, the full variable domain reads EAGVAQSPRYKIIEKRQSVAFWCNPISGHATLYWYQQILGQGPKLLIQFQNNGVVDDSQLPKDRFSAERLKGVDSTLKIQPAKLEDSAVYLCASSLQGLGGELFFGEGSRLTVL.

The gene calls are TRBV7-2 and TRBJ2-1; D may be TRBD2 (5 bases). The CDR3 is 18 residues long. The V gene's germline CDR1 is SGHTA and CDR2 FQGNSA. Trimming removed 1 base from V and 0 bases from J, with 16 bases in between. The CDR3 is CASSLVAGWESSYNEQFF. The DNA of the CDR3 is TGTGCCAGCAGCTTAGTGGCGGGTTGGGAGAGCTCCTACAATGAGCAGTTCTTC.

This clone was observed a handful of times. This chain links TRBV4-1 with TRBJ1-5, with D perhaps TRBD1 (6 bases). The CDR3 totals 13 residues. The germline V gene encodes CDR1 MGHRA and CDR2 YSYEKL. Trimming shortened V by 1 base and J by 5 bases, and 6 bases separated the two germline ends. Here the CDR3 DNA reads TGCGCCAGCAGCCAAGGGACAGATCAGCCCCAGCATTTT. Translated: CASSQGTDQPQHF.

The chain employs TRBV9 and TRBJ2-1; 9 positions match TRBD2. Germline assignment: CDR1 SGDLS and CDR2 YYNGEE. The trim removed 3 bases at V and 10 bases at J, leaving 11 bases unmatched. The CDR3 consists of 15 residues. CDR3 protein: CASSAEVSGGGEQFF. In DNA form, the CDR3 reads TGTGCCAGCAGCGCAGAGGTTAGCGGGGGTGGAGAGCAGTTCTTC.

This chain uses TRBV27 with TRBJ1-2, with D perhaps matching TRBD1 (6 bases). Germline CDR1 reads MNHEY; CDR2 reads SMNVEV (reference sequence). The CDR3 is 15 amino acids. Trimming removed 4 bases from V and 3 bases from J, with 15 bases in between. This CDR3 reads CASSWGPRGDYGYTF. DNA of the CDR3: TGTGCCAGCAGTTGGGGTCCCAGGGGCGACTATGGCTACACCTTC.

V usage is TRBV14 and J usage is TRBJ2-1; 9 bases are a match to TRBD2. Germline CDR1 reads SGHDN; CDR2 reads FVKESK. The J segment lost 9 bases and the V segment lost 0 bases, leaving 9 bases of the junction unmatched. This CDR3 comprises 16 residues. The DNA of the CDR3 is TGTGCCAGCAGCCAAGATGGGGCTAGCGGGGTTAGTGAGCAGTTCTTC. As protein: CASSQDGASGVSEQFF.

The chain carries TRBV4-1 and TRBJ1-4; a possible D gene is TRBD1 (6 bases). The CDR3 length is 17 residues. Germline CDR1 reads MGHRA; CDR2 reads YSYEKL. V shed 0 bases and J shed 8 bases, with 19 bases lying between them. The CDR3 reads CASSQDRLGRGGEKLFF. The CDR3 DNA sequence: TGCGCCAGCAGCCAAGACCGGCTTGGCAGGGGTGGAGAAAAACTGTTTTTT.

The V gene is TRBV6-5, the J gene TRBJ2-1; 8 bases fit TRBD1. J gave up 3 bases and V 6 bases, and 7 bases lay outside the gene matches. The CDR3 totals 15 residues. Germline V gives CDR1 MNHEY, CDR2 SVGAGI. CDR3 sequence: CASRLDRGSYNEQFF. CDR3 DNA sequence: TGTGCCAGCAGACTCGACAGGGGAAGCTACAATGAGCAGTTCTTC.

J is TRBJ2-3 and V is TRBV12-3 or TRBV12-4; TRBD2 aligns across 7 bases. Losses at the gene ends were 6 bases for V and 5 bases for J; bases not matched to a gene: 5. The CDR3 is 13 amino acids. CDR3 bases: TGTGCCAGCAGGCTAGCGGTGGGAGATACGCAGTATTTT. Translated: CASRLAVGDTQYF.

The chain has TRBV6-5 and TRBJ2-5; D might be TRBD2 (7 bases). CDR3 size: 15 residues. Trimming shortened V by 6 bases and J by 4 bases, and 18 bases separated the two germline ends. The germline V gene encodes CDR1 MNHEY and CDR2 SVGAGI. The CDR3 coding sequence is TGTGCCAGCAGCCCGCAAGGGGGGGAAGGAGAGACCCAGTACTTC. Its translation is CASSPQGGEGETQYF.

The chain uses TRBV5-1 and TRBJ2-1, with TRBD2 matching over 8 bases. Looked up from germline, CDR1 is SGHRS and CDR2 is YFSETQ. With V trimmed by 2 bases and J by 6 bases, 7 bases remained unmatched. CDR3 length: 15 residues. The CDR3 DNA reads as TGCGCCAGCAGCTTTCGGGGGGGCTCGGGCAATGAGCAGTTCTTC. It yields the protein CASSFRGGSGNEQFF.